The next 30 T cell receptor beta chains were all read from a single sample in a study of a mutant IDH1 vaccine in newly diagnosed glioma. The antigens of these receptors remain unknown. This table comes from immunoSEQ multiplex PCR, and its TCRdb copy is limited to in-frame clones, with some not included. The data hold more than 55,000 clones, with under 90% observed a single time. The time point denotes: week 35, safety follow-up. Alongside topical imiquimod, each dose of vaccine comprised 300 ug of mutant IDH1 20-mer peptide. Sequencing used PBMCs, obtained from a glioma patient whose treatment included an IDH1 peptide vaccine. The receptors were gathered from a man aged 30-40 years with glioma.

The rearrangement joins TRBV5-5 to TRBJ1-6, with D maybe TRBD1 (6 bases). V shed 4 bases and J shed 9 bases, with 14 bases lying between them. The CDR3 is 14 residues long. Germline V gives CDR1 SGHKS, CDR2 YYEKEE (reference sequence). Written as DNA, the CDR3 is TGTGCCAGCAGCGGATCGGGGGCCAGTTCACCCCTCCACTTT. Residues: CASSGSGASSPLHF.

This chain joins TRBV6-5 and TRBJ2-7; D tentatively fits TRBD1 or TRBD2 (5 bases each). The CDR3 sequence is 15 residues long. Trimming removed 2 bases at V and 1 base at J, with 12 bases between. Germline V gene lookup returns CDR1 MNHEY and CDR2 SVGAGI. CDR3 protein: CASSYRDAPSYEQYF. For the CDR3, the DNA is TGTGCCAGCAGTTACAGGGACGCCCCATCCTACGAGCAGTACTTC.

The chain uses TRBV5-1 and TRBJ1-6, with no clear D. Germline V gives CDR1 SGHRS, CDR2 YFSETQ. The CDR3 consists of 14 residues. V shed 3 bases and J shed 7 bases, with 11 bases lying between them. CDR3 in amino acids: CASSYYSENSPLHF. Here the CDR3 DNA reads TGCGCCAGCAGCTACTACTCCGAGAATTCACCCCTCCACTTT.

The J gene is TRBJ2-2, the V gene TRBV6-1; D possibly corresponds to TRBD1 (5 bases). Looked up from germline, CDR1 is MNHNS and CDR2 is SASEGT. Deletions cut 2 bases from V and 1 base from J, with 8 bases between. The CDR3 has 15 residues. CDR3 DNA sequence: TGTGCCAGCAGTGAAAGGGGCCTGAACACCGGGGAGCTGTTTTTT. Translation: CASSERGLNTGELFF.

CDR3 protein: CASSQSSGANVLTF. The CDR3 DNA is TGTGCCAGCAGTCAAAGCTCTGGGGCCAACGTCCTGACTTTC. This chain links TRBV6-5 with TRBJ2-6; D is undetermined. Trimming shortened V by 5 bases and J by 0 bases, and 5 bases separated the two germline ends. This CDR3 has 14 residues. Germline CDR1 is MNHEY and CDR2 is SVGAGI.

The chain uses TRBV18 and TRBJ1-1; possibly TRBD1 for D (6 bases). CDR1 is KGHSH, CDR2 LQKENI, per germline. This CDR3 is built from 18 residues. The ends were cut back, 2 bases at V and 0 bases at J, with 19 bases in the middle. The CDR3 loop reads CASSPTRQASSMNTEAFF. In DNA, the CDR3 is TGTGCCAGCTCACCAACCCGACAGGCGAGCTCCATGAACACTGAAGCTTTCTTT.

The CDR3 DNA is TGTGCCAGTACCTCGTCGGGGTTCTATGGCTACACCTTC. Translation gives CASTSSGFYGYTF. The V call is TRBV19, the J call TRBJ1-2; D unclear. The V gene lost 7 bases and the J gene lost 4 bases, with 13 bases spanning the gap. CDR1 is LNHDA, CDR2 SQIVND, per germline (reference sequence). The length of the CDR3 is 13 residues.

The rearrangement joins TRBV4-1 to TRBJ2-3; D remains ambiguous. CDR1 is MGHRA and CDR2 is YSYEKL in the germline V gene. V dropped 5 bases and J dropped 7 bases, with 10 bases sitting between them. The CDR3 is made up of 12 amino acids. CDR3 sequence reads: CASSAMGYTQYF. For the CDR3, the DNA is TGCGCCAGCAGCGCCATGGGGTATACGCAGTATTTT.

This chain links TRBV4-2 with TRBJ1-3; weak D call: TRBD1 (6 bases). Germline CDR1 LGHNA, CDR2 YNFKEQ. CDR3 length: 14 residues. V was shortened by 3 bases and J by 3 bases, with 9 bases between the two germline ends. This CDR3 reads CASSQGASGNTIYF. The CDR3 DNA follows: TGTGCCAGCAGCCAGGGGGCAAGTGGAAACACCATATATTTT.

The chain combines TRBV1 with TRBJ2-5. TRBV1 is shown as a pseudogene. The CDR3 contains 15 residues. DNA of the CDR3: TGCACCAGCAGCCAAGTGGGACCCTTGCAAGAGACCCAGTACTTC. This codes for CTSSQVGPLQETQYF.

The rearrangement joins TRBV28 to TRBJ1-5, with 9 bases lining up with TRBD1. Germline CDR1 MDHEN, CDR2 SYDVKM. The CDR3 totals 15 residues. V lost 4 bases to trimming and J lost 7 bases; unmatched junction nucleotides: 8. Here the CDR3 DNA reads TGTGCCAGCAGTTCGAAGGGACAGGGCAGGCAGCCCCAGCATTTT. Encoded protein: CASSSKGQGRQPQHF.

The chain combines TRBV2 with TRBJ2-7; 8 nucleotides agree with TRBD2. This CDR3 comprises 16 residues. CDR1 and CDR2 (germline): SNHLY, FYNNEI. The V gene end was trimmed by 0 bases and the J gene end by 1 base; junction bases not matched to a gene: 5. The CDR3 protein is CASSEALAGGSYEQYF. The DNA of the CDR3 is TGTGCCAGCAGTGAAGCGCTGGCGGGGGGTTCCTACGAGCAGTACTTC. Full variable domain (rest looked up from reference TRBV2 and TRBJ2-7): EPEVTQTPSHQVTQMGQEVILRCVPISNHLYFYWYRQILGQKVEFLVSFYNNEISEKSEIFDDQFSVERPDGSNFTLKIRSTKLEDSAMYFCASSEALAGGSYEQYFGPGTRLTVT.

The rearrangement links TRBV5-1 to TRBJ2-1; D is unclear. The CDR3 sequence is 14 residues long. Germline assignment: CDR1 SGHRS and CDR2 YFSETQ. Trimming took off 0 bases at V and 4 bases at J, with 8 bases between the two ends. CDR3 sequence reads: CASSLALGYNEQFF. CDR3 sequence (DNA): TGCGCCAGCAGCTTGGCGCTGGGGTACAATGAGCAGTTCTTC.

CDR3 nucleotide sequence: TGCGCCAGCAGCTGGGGCGCAGCTTACGAGCAGTACTTC. This gives the protein CASSWGAAYEQYF. The chain has TRBV4-1 and TRBJ2-5; perhaps TRBD1 as D (5 bases). The end of the DNA fits TRBJ2-7 better, so the J call may be wrong. The CDR3 is made up of 13 amino acids. Looked up from germline, CDR1 is MGHRA and CDR2 is YSYEKL.

J is TRBJ1-2 and V is TRBV7-6, with D unresolved. In germline, CDR1 is SGHVS, CDR2 FNYEAQ. V was clipped by 4 bases and J by 1 base, with 7 bases between them. The CDR3 consists of 13 residues. The CDR3, as DNA: TGTGCCAGCAGCTCCGGGTTTAACTATGGCTACACCTTC. Translation gives CASSSGFNYGYTF.

The V call is TRBV6-1, the J call TRBJ2-6, with 7 positions matching TRBD1. CDR1 MNHNS and CDR2 SASEGT come from the germline V gene. CDR3 length: 15 residues. The J segment lost 2 bases and the V segment lost 7 bases, leaving 5 bases of the junction unmatched. In nucleotides, the CDR3 is TGTGCCAGCAATAGACAGGGTGCTGGGGCCAACGTCCTGACTTTC. Encoded protein: CASNRQGAGANVLTF.

This chain connects TRBV10-3 to TRBJ2-5, with 8 positions matching TRBD2. Germline V lookup: CDR1 ENHRY, CDR2 SYGVKD. There are 14 residues in the CDR3. V gave up 1 base and J gave up 4 bases; unmatched junction bases: 2. The CDR3 region is CAISEWTSTETQYF. For the CDR3, the DNA is TGTGCCATCAGTGAGTGGACTAGCACAGAGACCCAGTACTTC.

The chain recombines TRBV2 with TRBJ2-3; 8 positions match TRBD1. The CDR3 is made up of 17 amino acids. V was pared by 6 bases and J by 1 base, with 12 bases of the junction left unmatched. In germline, CDR1 is SNHLY, CDR2 FYNNEI. This chain's CDR3 is CASRHRQGASGTDTQYF. The CDR3 DNA reads TGTGCCAGCAGGCATAGGCAGGGGGCGAGTGGCACAGATACGCAGTATTTT.

The V gene is TRBV5-1, the J gene TRBJ1-4; TRBD1 is a possible D gene (5 bases). V shed 2 bases and J shed 6 bases, with 14 bases lying between them. Germline V gives CDR1 SGHRS, CDR2 YFSETQ. This CDR3 comprises 15 residues. The CDR3 bases are TGCGCCAGCAGCTTAGGGGTGTCGCTCGATGAAAAACTGTTTTTT. Amino acid sequence: CASSLGVSLDEKLFF.

This chain uses TRBV7-9 with TRBJ2-2; D ambiguous. The germline CDR1 and CDR2 sequences are SEHNR and FQNEAQ (reference sequence). V was trimmed by 6 bases and J by 4 bases, leaving 18 bases between them. The CDR3 is made up of 16 amino acids. CDR3 in amino acids: CASRLKMSVSTGELFF. Written as DNA, the CDR3 is TGTGCCAGCAGACTTAAGATGTCAGTTAGCACCGGGGAGCTGTTTTTT.

This clone was seen a single time. The chain couples TRBV11-2 to TRBJ2-6; TRBD1 might be the D (6 bases). Germline values: CDR1 SGHAT, CDR2 FQNNGV. V dropped 3 bases and J dropped 2 bases, with 8 bases sitting between them. The CDR3 is 15 residues long. CDR3 protein: CASSFSGAGANVLTF. CDR3 DNA sequence: TGTGCCAGCAGCTTCTCAGGGGCTGGGGCCAACGTCCTGACTTTC.

This rearrangement joins TRBV6-6 to TRBJ1-1, with a tentative D call TRBD1 (6 bases). The germline gives CDR1 MNHNY, CDR2 SVGAGI (reference sequence). V was pared by 4 bases and J by 3 bases, with 9 bases between. The CDR3 spans 13 residues. Here the CDR3 DNA reads TGTGCCAGCAGTTCACAGGGTCACACTGAAGCTTTCTTT. Translating gives CASSSQGHTEAFF.

The chain uses TRBV11-2 and TRBJ1-2; D might be TRBD1 (6 bases). The CDR3 has 15 amino acids. Germline CDR1 reads SGHAT; CDR2 reads FQNNGV. V lost 1 base to trimming and J lost 5 bases, with 14 bases between them. This CDR3 reads CASSLVPGQTYGYTF. DNA of the CDR3: TGTGCCAGCAGCTTAGTACCGGGACAAACTTATGGCTACACCTTC.

The chain couples TRBV23-1 to TRBJ1-4; unclear D gene. TRBV23-1 is an ORF, and what it does is uncertain. CDR3 length equals 17 residues. Trimming took off 0 bases at V and 8 bases at J, with 19 bases between the two ends. The CDR3 is CASSQSGVSIVEEKLFF. In DNA, the CDR3 is TGCGCCAGCAGTCAATCGGGAGTCAGCATCGTGGAAGAAAAACTGTTTTTT.

J is TRBJ1-6 and V is TRBV25-1; D gene ambiguous. Trimming pared 7 bases from V and 11 bases from J, leaving 24 bases between. This CDR3 region has 16 residues. Germline-derived CDR1 and CDR2 are MGHDK and SYGVNS. The CDR3 is CASMDRVGSAGAPLHF. The DNA of the CDR3 is TGTGCCAGCATGGATCGGGTGGGATCCGCTGGGGCACCCCTCCACTTT.

The chain employs TRBV2 and TRBJ2-3, with D possibly being TRBD1 (5 bases). Germline loops: CDR1 SNHLY, CDR2 FYNNEI. The V end was cut by 6 bases, the J end by 0 bases, with 16 bases between. The CDR3 extends over 16 amino acids. The CDR3 DNA is TGTGCCAGCAGCTTATTCCTCGACAGTAGCACAGATACGCAGTATTTT. Translating it yields CASSLFLDSSTDTQYF.

This clone was found once. The chain combines TRBV9 with TRBJ2-3; either TRBD1 or TRBD2 may fit D (5 bases each). The CDR3 has 15 amino acids. V lost 5 bases to trimming and J lost 2 bases, with 15 bases between them. Germline assignment: CDR1 SGDLS and CDR2 YYNGEE. The CDR3 bases are TGTGCCAGCAGTACCCAGGGACCTCACACAGATACGCAGTATTTT. It is translated as CASSTQGPHTDTQYF.

The chain links TRBV18 to TRBJ1-1; a possible D gene is TRBD1 (6 bases). Per germline, CDR1 KGHSH and CDR2 LQKENI. V was clipped by 3 bases and J by 3 bases, with 11 bases between them. The CDR3 is made up of 14 amino acids. The CDR3 spells CASSPTYRDTEAFF. The CDR3 DNA sequence: TGTGCCAGCTCACCCACTTACAGGGACACTGAAGCTTTCTTT.

V is TRBV6-1 and J is TRBJ2-3; D is possibly TRBD2 (6 bases). The CDR3 has 16 amino acids. The V end was cut by 2 bases, the J end by 0 bases, with 12 bases between. CDR1 is MNHNS and CDR2 is SASEGT in the germline V gene. The DNA for the CDR3 is TGTGCCAGCAGTGAAAATAAGGGGACTAGCACAGATACGCAGTATTTT. Translated: CASSENKGTSTDTQYF.

This sequence joins TRBV27 and TRBJ1-5; D is possibly TRBD1 (5 bases). The CDR3 spans 14 residues. Trimming shortened V by 2 bases and J by 6 bases, and 11 bases separated the two germline ends. Germline CDR1 MNHEY, CDR2 SMNVEV (reference sequence). CDR3 sequence: CASSLSQGSQPQHF. The CDR3 region has the DNA TGTGCCAGCAGTTTAAGCCAGGGTAGTCAGCCCCAGCATTTT.